This T cell receptor beta chain stems from a study of blood T cell repertoires in COVID-19. At the level of the study: Collection of acute and convalescent COVID-19 samples took place in the United States, Italy and Spain. Sources were T cells, B-cell-depleted T cells, or PBMCs; the material itself was cDNA or gDNA.

Per the study methods: Estimation of nucleated cell counts relied on the amplification of reference gene primers. The repertoire was sequenced with immunoSEQ multiplex PCR; TCRdb's copy has only in-frame clones and lacks some. That table gives V, J and clone size, and the DNA gave D and trimming. The data contain 150,000 to 200,000 clones, approximately 80% of them singletons. This clone has more than one count but fewer than ten. The V gene end was trimmed by 2 bases and the J gene end by 0 bases; junction bases not matched to a gene: 8. Germline loops: CDR1 MNHEY, CDR2 SMNVEV (reference sequence). This CDR3 comprises 19 residues.

The V call is TRBV27, the J call TRBJ2-1, with 12 bases lining up with TRBD2. Specimen: peripheral blood. The receptor was isolated from a woman in her forties or fifties with active or convalescent COVID-19. The CDR3, as DNA: TGTGCCAGCAGTTTAAGACTAGCGGGAGCGACGAGCTCCTACAATGAGCAGTTCTTC. Its translation: CASSLRLAGATSSYNEQFF.